The following is a T cell receptor beta chain sequence with its context. Time point defined: baseline, week 1 (first vaccination visit). As to treatment: pre-vaccination baseline after standard-of-care therapy. The data derive from a study of a mutant IDH1 vaccine in newly diagnosed glioma. Germline loops: CDR1 SGHRS, CDR2 YFSETQ. The trim removed 8 bases at V and 7 bases at J, leaving 8 bases unmatched. CDR3 length: 14 amino acids. Some clones are missing from TCRdb's copy, which holds only in-frame ones; the method was immunoSEQ multiplex PCR. Of about 24,000 clones detected, 91% appear once; the ten largest clones hold around 8.4%.

The sample here was PBMCs, taken from a glioma patient treated with radiotherapy, temozolomide or both. The J gene is TRBJ2-1, the V gene TRBV5-1, with 11 bases matching TRBD1. The clonotype comes from a man aged 30 to 45 with glioma. CDR3 sequence: CASHAGTGGNEQFF. CDR3 bases: TGCGCCAGTCATGCCGGGACAGGGGGGAATGAGCAGTTCTTC.